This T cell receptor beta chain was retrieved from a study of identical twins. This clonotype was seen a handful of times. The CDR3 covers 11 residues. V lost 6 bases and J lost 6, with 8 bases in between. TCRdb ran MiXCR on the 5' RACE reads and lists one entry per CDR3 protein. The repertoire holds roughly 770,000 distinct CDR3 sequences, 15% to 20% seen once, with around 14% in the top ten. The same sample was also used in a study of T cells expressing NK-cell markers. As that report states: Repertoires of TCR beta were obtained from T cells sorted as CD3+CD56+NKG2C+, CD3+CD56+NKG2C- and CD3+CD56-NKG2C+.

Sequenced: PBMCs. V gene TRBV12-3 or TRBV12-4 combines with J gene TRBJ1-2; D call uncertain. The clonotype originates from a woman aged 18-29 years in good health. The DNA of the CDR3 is TGTGCCAGCAGCTTCTACAATGGCTACACCTTC. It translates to CASSFYNGYTF.